The TCR beta chain under discussion was sequenced for a study of blood T cell repertoires in COVID-19. Background on the study: Researchers got acute and convalescent COVID-19 samples from the United States, Italy and Spain. The analysed material was cDNA or gDNA that came from T cells, B-cell-depleted T cells, or PBMCs.

Seattle researchers signed up patients amid active infection and tracked them longitudinally. Using immunoSEQ multiplex PCR, the repertoire was profiled, and TCRdb retains in-frame clones only, with some absent. The repertoire holds about 87,000 clones, about 85% seen once, with 2.5% to 3.5% in the top ten. The V and J ends lost 0 bases and 2 bases, in that order; junction bases with no gene match: 3. Germline V CDR1 and CDR2: LGHDT, YNNKEL (reference sequence). CDR3 length: 16 amino acids. This chain joins TRBV3-1 (or the pseudogene TRBV3-2) and TRBJ2-1; 8 nucleotides line up with TRBD2. Sample: peripheral blood. The clonotype was recovered from an elderly woman with COVID-19, enrolled during active disease. CDR3 sequence reads: CASSQERRGAYNEQFF. CDR3 bases: TGTGCCAGCAGCCAAGAGCGGCGGGGGGCCTACAATGAGCAGTTCTTC.